This T cell receptor beta chain was observed in a study of blood T cells in healthy people across ages (dated by TCRdb to the mid-2010s). Turning to the overall study: In model experiments, roughly one uniquely barcoded TCR beta cDNA molecule per two T cells was captured by template switching. To track age-related changes in TCR beta repertoire diversity, the study relied on deep sequencing normalized with unique cDNA molecular identifiers. Four age groups were formed from the donors: young (average approximately 15 years), middle-aged (more than 35), aged (about 62) and long-lived (82). To avoid experimental bias, donors of different ages were spread randomly across the sequencing lanes. Two additional independent replicas of 1 million unique cDNA reads from the same blood draw were analyzed for two donors (one aged 18 to 30 and one aged 80 or older).

Broader findings and caveats from the paper: The long-lived group showed more naive CD4+ T cells, fewer expanded clones and increased TCR diversity than the aged group, suggesting age selection. Bulk unsorted PBMC profiling prevented conclusive comparison of naive and antigen-experienced compartments. Because donor CMV infection status was unknown, age-related changes in expanded clonotypes were potentially confounded. The percentage of naive T cells measured by flow cytometry correlated strongly with observed TCR beta diversity. Total diversity estimates from one million sequenced T cells were considered lower bounds and underestimates. Observed TCR beta diversity per million T cells fell roughly linearly with age, and a significant reduction was already apparent by age around 40.

This clonotype was detected only a few times. There is no known antigen for this receptor. Qualities for individual bases were not recorded, and no much larger clone is one base off. Library construction relied on 5' RACE. A second PCR of roughly 7 to 11 cycles was performed with a sample-barcoded 5' primer and a J-beta primer mix. A unique molecular identifier was introduced onto each TCR beta cDNA molecule by a template-switch 5' adaptor carrying 12 random nucleotides. Each sample yielded at least 2.5 million CDR3-containing paired-end reads. The Mint cDNA synthesis kit, primed by a TRBC-specific oligonucleotide, was used to synthesize first-strand cDNA from all RNA. Following uracil-DNA glycosylase treatment, all cDNA underwent a first 18-cycle PCR with the universal primers M1SS and BC2_uni_R. In the paper's pipeline: Each sample was normalized by randomly selecting 1 million high-quality reads, each carrying a distinct molecular identifier. Reads sharing molecular identifiers were discarded rather than binned into consensus sequences. MiTCR, run with a Q25 quality threshold and the strictest error-elimination algorithm, handled CDR3 identification, clonotype clustering and error correction. A nonparametric unseen species model using Euler transformation provided a lower-bound estimate of total TCR beta diversity. TCRdb took the public reads, trimmed them with fastp at Q25, ran MiXCR for clone calling and kept in-frame beta chains. Here each entry gathers all rows of one CDR3 protein and keeps the most common genes and DNA. The authors' filters were not applied to this entry. For this sample there are 1.5 million to 2 million distinct CDR3 sequences; approximately 40% appear just once. The top ten hold more than 20% of the sample.

The roughly 38 donors, aged roughly 6 to 95 years, were systemically healthy Caucasian individuals from Russia. Approximately 10 milliliters of peripheral blood were collected from each donor into EDTA-treated Vacutainer tubes. Ficoll-Paque density-gradient centrifugation was used to isolate PBMCs, with at least 7 million obtained per sample. Trizol reagent was used to extract total RNA from the PBMCs, yielding at least 5 micrograms per sample. For every donor, flow cytometry on a PBMC aliquot measured the percentage of naive CD45RAhigh/CD27high T cells. The CDR3 covers 13 residues, taking in both the cysteine and the phenylalanine. The retained sequence is limited to the CDR3, 39 bases, with the frame set at the first base. CDR1 and CDR2, looked up from the germline V gene, are SGHTA and FQGNSA. The germline V and J ends show losses of 5 bases and 11 bases respectively, and no gene match explains 11 bases of the junction.

The sequenced sample was blood. Recombination joined TRBV7-2 with TRBJ2-5, and TRBD2 matches 7 of the central bases. This clonotype was sampled from a human donor in good health. The CDR3: CASSDMGGTSQYF. The bases read TGTGCCAGCAGCGACATGGGGGGGACCTCGCAGTACTTC.